Listed here is a single T cell receptor beta chain. Antigen: not known. This specimen belongs to a study of cytomegalovirus exposure and HLA in healthy donors. Study context: A prior study identified just under 120 million unique TCR beta sequences from about 180 million T cells.

The PCR employed 60 Vbeta primers together with 13 Jbeta primers. Sequencing used immunoSEQ multiplex PCR; TCRdb keeps in-frame clones, though not all of them. The sample records roughly 180,000 clones, roughly 80% being singletons. General study findings and limits: In a later analysis, V- and J-gene trimming of beta chains associated with a DCLRE1C missense variant, replicated independently. Some public TCRs appeared in many individuals, while most sequences were rare.

This sequence originates from a woman under 40 in good health and CMV-seropositive. Source material: PBMCs.

For the CDR3, the DNA is TGTGCCACCAGCAGAGGGAGAGGGAGCAATCAGCCCCAGCATTTT. Protein: CATSRGRGSNQPQHF. This sequence joins TRBV15 and TRBJ1-5; D ambiguous. This CDR3 is built from 15 residues. Germline values: CDR1 LNHNV, CDR2 YYDKDF (reference sequence). With 1 base removed from V and 1 base from J, the gap between germline ends came to 8 bases.